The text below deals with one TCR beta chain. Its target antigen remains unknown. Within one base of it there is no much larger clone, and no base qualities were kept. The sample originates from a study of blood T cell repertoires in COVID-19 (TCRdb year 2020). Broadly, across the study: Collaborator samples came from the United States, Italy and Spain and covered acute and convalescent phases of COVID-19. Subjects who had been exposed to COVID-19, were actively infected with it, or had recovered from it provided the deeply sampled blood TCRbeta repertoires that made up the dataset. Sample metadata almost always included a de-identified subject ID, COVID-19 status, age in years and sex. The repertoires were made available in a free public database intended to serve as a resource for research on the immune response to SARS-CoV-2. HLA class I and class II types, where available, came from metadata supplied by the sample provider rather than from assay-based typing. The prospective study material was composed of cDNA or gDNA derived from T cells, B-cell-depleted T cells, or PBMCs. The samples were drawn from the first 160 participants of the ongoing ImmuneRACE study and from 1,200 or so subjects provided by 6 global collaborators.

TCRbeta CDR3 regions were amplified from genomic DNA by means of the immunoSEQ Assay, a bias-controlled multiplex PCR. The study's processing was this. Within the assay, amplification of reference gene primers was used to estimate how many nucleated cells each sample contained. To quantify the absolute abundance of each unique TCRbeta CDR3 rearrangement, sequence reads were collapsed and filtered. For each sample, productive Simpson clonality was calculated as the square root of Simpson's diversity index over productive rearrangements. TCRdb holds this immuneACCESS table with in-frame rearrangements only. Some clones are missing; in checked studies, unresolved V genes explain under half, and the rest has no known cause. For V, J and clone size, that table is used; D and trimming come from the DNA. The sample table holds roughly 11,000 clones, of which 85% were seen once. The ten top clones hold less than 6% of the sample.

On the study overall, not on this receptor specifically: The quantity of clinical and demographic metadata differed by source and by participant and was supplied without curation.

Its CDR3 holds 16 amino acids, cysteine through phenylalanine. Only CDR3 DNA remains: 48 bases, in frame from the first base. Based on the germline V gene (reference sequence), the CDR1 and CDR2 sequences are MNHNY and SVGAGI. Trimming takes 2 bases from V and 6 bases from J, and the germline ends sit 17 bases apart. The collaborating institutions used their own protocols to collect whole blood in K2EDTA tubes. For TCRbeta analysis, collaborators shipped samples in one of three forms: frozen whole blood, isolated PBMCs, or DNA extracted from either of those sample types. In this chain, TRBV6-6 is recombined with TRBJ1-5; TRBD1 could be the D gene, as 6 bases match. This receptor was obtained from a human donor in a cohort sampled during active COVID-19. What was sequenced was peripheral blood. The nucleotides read TGTGCCAGCAGTTACGGTTCGACAGGAAGAACTCAGCCCCAGCATTTT. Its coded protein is CASSYGSTGRTQPQHF.